Each of the 11 T cell receptor beta chains below was sequenced from the same sample in a study of blood T cell repertoires in COVID-19. Sequencing used immunoSEQ multiplex PCR; TCRdb keeps in-frame clones, though not all of them. The sample holds 250,000 to 300,000 clones, roughly 87% seen once. What was sequenced was peripheral blood. Source of these receptors: a woman aged 50 to 65 who had recovered from COVID-19.

A single count supports this clone. The chain recombines TRBV21-1 with TRBJ2-2; TRBD1 is the table's D call, not checked against the DNA. TRBV21-1 is given as a pseudogene. The CDR3 length is 16 residues. The CDR3 DNA sequence: TGTGCCAGCAGCAAATGGCAGGGGGATAACACCGGGGAGCTGTTTTTT. Residues: CASSKWQGDNTGELFF.

The chain combines TRBV7-6 with TRBJ2-1; TRBD2 aligns across 7 bases. The CDR3 covers 17 residues. The germline V gene encodes CDR1 SGHVS and CDR2 FNYEAQ. J gave up 6 bases and V 2 bases, and 13 bases lay outside the gene matches. CDR3 in DNA: TGTGCCAGCAGCTTATCCTCGTCCGGGGAGGGCCGCAATGAGCAGTTCTTC. It encodes CASSLSSSGEGRNEQFF.

The chain uses TRBV28 and TRBJ1-6, with a weak D call TRBD1 (6 bases). This CDR3 comprises 23 residues. Trimming removed 5 bases at V and 2 bases at J, with 34 bases between. CDR1 and CDR2 (germline): MDHEN, SYDVKM. CDR3 sequence (DNA): TGTGCCAGCAGTCCCGTTGGGGATCCACCAGGGGCGACCAACCGTCCCTATAATTCACCCCTCCACTTT. Its protein product is CASSPVGDPPGATNRPYNSPLHF.

V is TRBV29-1 and J is TRBJ2-1; TRBD2 matches 11 bases. The CDR3 is 14 amino acids. Trimming cost V 7 bases and J 4 bases; bases outside gene matches: 6. The germline CDR1 and CDR2 sequences are SQVTM and ANQGSEA. For the CDR3, the DNA is TGCAGCGCCACTAGCGGGAGATGGTACAATGAGCAGTTCTTC. This codes for CSATSGRWYNEQFF.

The chain employs TRBV28 and TRBJ2-1; 10 bases line up with TRBD1. Per the germline V gene, CDR1 is MDHEN and CDR2 is SYDVKM. The CDR3 is 15 amino acids. The V segment lost 6 bases and the J segment 3 bases; nucleotides outside the gene matches: 5. CDR3 sequence reads: CASRLTGGFYNEQFF. In nucleotides, the CDR3 is TGTGCCAGCAGGCTGACAGGGGGCTTCTACAATGAGCAGTTCTTC.

The chain is built from TRBV6-5 and TRBJ1-5; D remains unclear. The CDR3 is 16 residues long. V gave up 0 bases and J gave up 1 base, with 10 bases separating them. CDR1 and CDR2 (germline): MNHEY, SVGAGI. The DNA for the CDR3 is TGTGCCAGCAGTTACTCGAGGTCTAGCAGCAATCAGCCCCAGCATTTT. It specifies CASSYSRSSSNQPQHF.

The chain carries TRBV6-2 or TRBV6-3 and TRBJ2-7; tentatively, D is TRBD2 (5 bases). Germline CDR1 reads MNHEY; CDR2 reads SVGEGT. This CDR3 has 15 amino acids. Trimming removed 2 bases from V and 0 bases from J, with 11 bases in between. The CDR3 region is CASSYGRGSSYEQYF. The DNA of the CDR3 is TGTGCCAGCAGTTACGGCCGGGGTAGCTCCTACGAGCAGTACTTC.

The chain uses TRBV13 and TRBJ2-3, with no clear D. Germline CDR1 is PRHDT and CDR2 is FYEKMQ (reference sequence). V lost 3 bases and J 1 base, leaving 11 bases between the germline ends. This CDR3 spans 15 amino acids. CDR3 sequence: CASSLRLDGTDTQYF. The CDR3 DNA reads TGTGCCAGCAGCTTGCGGTTAGACGGCACAGATACGCAGTATTTT.

The CDR3 loop is CASRLLRIQGTEAFF. CDR3 in DNA: TGTGCCAGCCGCCTTCTCCGGATACAGGGCACTGAAGCTTTCTTT. J is TRBJ1-1 and V is TRBV6-2 or TRBV6-3; D is possibly TRBD1 (6 bases). V lost 8 bases and J lost 4, with 20 bases in between. The V gene's germline CDR1 is MNHEY and CDR2 SVGEGT. The CDR3 length is 15 residues.

In DNA form, the CDR3 reads TGTGCCAGCAGAGACAGGACAGGGGCCACTGAAGCTTTCTTT. This sequence encodes CASRDRTGATEAFF. The J gene is TRBJ1-1, the V gene TRBV2; 9 nucleotides line up with TRBD1. The CDR3 length is 14 residues. With 6 bases clipped from V and 4 bases from J, the junction kept 6 bases outside the gene matches. Looked up from germline, CDR1 is SNHLY and CDR2 is FYNNEI.

This clone has only one observation. V gene TRBV7-2 combines with J gene TRBJ2-7; 13 bases are shared with TRBD2. CDR1 is SGHTA and CDR2 is FQGNSA in the germline V gene. J was trimmed by 8 bases and V by 5 bases; bases with no gene match: 12. CDR3 length: 16 amino acids. For the CDR3, the DNA is TGTGCCAGCAGCCACCTTATGACTAGCGGGGGGATGCAGCAGTACTTC. This gives the protein CASSHLMTSGGMQQYF.